The T cell receptor (beta chain) under discussion was sequenced for a study of early T cells in non-severe SARS-CoV-2 infection. In the study overall: Sequencing targeted bulk RNA from unsorted whole blood, leaving chains unpaired. General observations from the study: A preference for anti-spike CD8 responses marked VDJdb matching, which missed private and CD4 specificities.

As part of library construction, unique molecular identifiers were attached to individual cDNA molecules. TCRdb analysed the 5' RACE reads with MiXCR anew, one entry per CDR3 protein. The data contain 45,000 to 75,000 distinct CDR3 sequences, 8% to 9% of them seen just once; the ten biggest clones take up 15% to 20%. This clonotype appeared a few times. Its target is unknown. Losses at the gene ends were 1 base for V and 4 bases for J; bases not matched to a gene: 4. The CDR3 has 15 amino acids. The sequencing input was whole blood. V is TRBV12-3 or TRBV12-4 and J is TRBJ1-5; TRBD1 agrees at 7 bases. The sequence came from an adult who was a healthcare worker with PCR-confirmed SARS-CoV-2 infection or an uninfected control (not recorded which). The CDR3 nucleotides read TGTGCCAGCAGTTTAGAAGCAGGGGGGAATCAGCCCCAGCATTTT. Translating gives CASSLEAGGNQPQHF.